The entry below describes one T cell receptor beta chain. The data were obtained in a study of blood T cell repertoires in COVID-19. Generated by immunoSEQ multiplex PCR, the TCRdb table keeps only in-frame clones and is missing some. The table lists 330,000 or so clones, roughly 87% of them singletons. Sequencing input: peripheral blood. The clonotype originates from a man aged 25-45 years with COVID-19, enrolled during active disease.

CDR3 sequence: CASSGTGQTFISSYNEQFF. DNA of the CDR3: TGTGCCAGCAGTGGGACAGGGCAAACTTTTATCAGCTCCTACAATGAGCAGTTCTTC. The rearrangement joins TRBV2 to TRBJ2-1; TRBD1 matches 8 bases. V was pared by 4 bases and J by 0 bases, with 14 bases of the junction left unmatched. Germline loops: CDR1 SNHLY, CDR2 FYNNEI. The CDR3 runs to 19 residues.